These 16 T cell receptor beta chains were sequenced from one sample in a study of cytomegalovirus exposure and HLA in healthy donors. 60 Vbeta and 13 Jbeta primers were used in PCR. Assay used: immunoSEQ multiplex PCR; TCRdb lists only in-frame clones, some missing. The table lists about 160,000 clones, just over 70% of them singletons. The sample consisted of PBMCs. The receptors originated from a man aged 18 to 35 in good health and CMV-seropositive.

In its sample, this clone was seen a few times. CDR3 sequence: CASSPAGRDYGYTF. The CDR3 DNA is TGTGCCAGCAGTCCCGCGGGGCGGGACTATGGCTACACCTTC. The chain employs TRBV6-5 and TRBJ1-2; a possible D gene is TRBD1 (5 bases). The CDR3 contains 14 residues. V was clipped by 5 bases and J by 3 bases, with 13 bases between them. Germline V CDR1 and CDR2: MNHEY, SVGAGI.

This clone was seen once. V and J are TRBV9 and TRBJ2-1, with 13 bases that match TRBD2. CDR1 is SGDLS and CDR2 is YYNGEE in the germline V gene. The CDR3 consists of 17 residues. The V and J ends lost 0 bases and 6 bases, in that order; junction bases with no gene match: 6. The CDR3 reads CASSVVGGTSGTNEQFF. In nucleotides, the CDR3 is TGTGCCAGCAGCGTAGTGGGAGGGACTAGCGGGACCAATGAGCAGTTCTTC.

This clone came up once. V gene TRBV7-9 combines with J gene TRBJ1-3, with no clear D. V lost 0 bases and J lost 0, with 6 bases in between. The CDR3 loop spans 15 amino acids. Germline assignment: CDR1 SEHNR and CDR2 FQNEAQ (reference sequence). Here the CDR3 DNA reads TGTGCCAGCAGCTTAGCAGGGAGCTCTGGAAACACCATATATTTT. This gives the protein CASSLAGSSGNTIYF.

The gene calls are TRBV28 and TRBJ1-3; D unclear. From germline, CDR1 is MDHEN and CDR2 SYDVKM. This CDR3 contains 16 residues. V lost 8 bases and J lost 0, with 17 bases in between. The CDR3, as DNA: TGTGCCAGCTGCCTAGCCCATAGAAGCTCTGGAAACACCATATATTTT. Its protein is CASCLAHRSSGNTIYF.

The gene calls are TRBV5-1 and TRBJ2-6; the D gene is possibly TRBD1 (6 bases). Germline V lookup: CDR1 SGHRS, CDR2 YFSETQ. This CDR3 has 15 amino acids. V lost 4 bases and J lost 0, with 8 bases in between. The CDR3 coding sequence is TGCGCCAGCAGCGAAGGGGGCTCTGGGGCCAACGTCCTGACTTTC. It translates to CASSEGGSGANVLTF.

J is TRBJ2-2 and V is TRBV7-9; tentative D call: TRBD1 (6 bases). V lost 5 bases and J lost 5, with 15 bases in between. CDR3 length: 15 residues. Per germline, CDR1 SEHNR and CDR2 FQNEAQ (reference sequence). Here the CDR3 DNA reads TGTGCCAGCAGCCTGCCGGGACACGCGACCGGGGAGCTGTTTTTT. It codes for CASSLPGHATGELFF.

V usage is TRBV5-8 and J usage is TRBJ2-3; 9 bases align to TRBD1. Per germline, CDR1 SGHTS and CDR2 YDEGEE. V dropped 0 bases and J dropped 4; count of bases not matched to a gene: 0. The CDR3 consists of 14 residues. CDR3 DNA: TGTGCCAGCAGCTTGGGACAGGGGGCAGATACGCAGTATTTT. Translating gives CASSLGQGADTQYF.

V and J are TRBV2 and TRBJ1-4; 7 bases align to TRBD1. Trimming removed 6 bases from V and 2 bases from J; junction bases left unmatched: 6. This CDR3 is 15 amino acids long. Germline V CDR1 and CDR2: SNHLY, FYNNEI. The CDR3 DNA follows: TGTGCCAGCAGACTACAGGGGCCTACTAATGAAAAACTGTTTTTT. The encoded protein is CASRLQGPTNEKLFF.

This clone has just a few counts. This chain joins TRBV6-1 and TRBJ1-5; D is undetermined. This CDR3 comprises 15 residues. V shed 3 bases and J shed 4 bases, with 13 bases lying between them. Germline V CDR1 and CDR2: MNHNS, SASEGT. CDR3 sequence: CASSDQRRKNQPQHF. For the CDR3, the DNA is TGTGCCAGCAGTGATCAGCGGCGTAAGAATCAGCCCCAGCATTTT.

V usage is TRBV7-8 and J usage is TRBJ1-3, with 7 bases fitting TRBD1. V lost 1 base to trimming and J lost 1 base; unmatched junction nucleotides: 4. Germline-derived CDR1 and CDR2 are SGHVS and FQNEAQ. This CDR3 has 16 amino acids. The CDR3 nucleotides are TGTGCCAGCAGCTTAGGACAGGGTTTTTCTGGAAACACCATATATTTT. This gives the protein CASSLGQGFSGNTIYF.

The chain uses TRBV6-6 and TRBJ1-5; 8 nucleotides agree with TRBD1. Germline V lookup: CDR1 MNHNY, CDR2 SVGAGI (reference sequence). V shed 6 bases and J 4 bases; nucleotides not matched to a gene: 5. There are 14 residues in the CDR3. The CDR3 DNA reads TGTGCCAGCAGCCGACAGGGGACGAATCAGCCCCAGCATTTT. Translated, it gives CASSRQGTNQPQHF.

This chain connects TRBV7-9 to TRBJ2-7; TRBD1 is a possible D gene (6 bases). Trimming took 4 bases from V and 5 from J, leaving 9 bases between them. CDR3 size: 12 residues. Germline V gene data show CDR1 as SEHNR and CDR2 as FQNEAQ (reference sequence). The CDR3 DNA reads TGTGCCAGCAGCTCCCAGGGGAACGAGCAGTACGTC. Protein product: CASSSQGNEQYV.

This CDR3 is CASSRDRGSEKLFF. CDR3 in DNA: TGTGCCAGTAGCCGGGACAGGGGTAGTGAAAAACTGTTTTTT. The chain couples TRBV19 to TRBJ1-4; 10 bases map to TRBD1. CDR1 is LNHDA and CDR2 is SQIVND in the germline V gene (reference sequence). The V and J ends lost 6 bases and 7 bases, in that order; junction bases with no gene match: 5. The CDR3 has 14 amino acids.

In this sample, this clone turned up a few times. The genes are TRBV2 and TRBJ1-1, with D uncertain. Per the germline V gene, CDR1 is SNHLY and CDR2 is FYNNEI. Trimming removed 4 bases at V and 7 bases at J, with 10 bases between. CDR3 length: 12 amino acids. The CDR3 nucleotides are TGTGCCAGCAGTGGAAGACGAGGTGAAGCTTTCTTT. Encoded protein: CASSGRRGEAFF.

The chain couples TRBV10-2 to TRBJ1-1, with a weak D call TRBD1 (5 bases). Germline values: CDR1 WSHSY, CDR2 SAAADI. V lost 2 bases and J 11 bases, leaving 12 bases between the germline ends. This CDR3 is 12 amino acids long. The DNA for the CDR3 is TGCGCCAGCAGTGAGACCCAGGGCGAGGCTTTCTTT. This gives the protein CASSETQGEAFF.

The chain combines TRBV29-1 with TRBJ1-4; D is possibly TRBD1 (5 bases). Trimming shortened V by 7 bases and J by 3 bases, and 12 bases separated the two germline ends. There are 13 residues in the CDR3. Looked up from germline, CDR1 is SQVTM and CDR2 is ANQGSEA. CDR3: CSAKGLSNEKLFF. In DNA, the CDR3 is TGCAGCGCTAAGGGACTTTCTAATGAAAAACTGTTTTTT. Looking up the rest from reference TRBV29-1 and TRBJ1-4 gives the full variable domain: SAVISQKPSRDICQRGTSLTIQCQVDSQVTMMFWYRQQPGQSLTLIATANQGSEATYESGFVIDKFPISRPNLTFSTLTVSNMSPEDSSIYLCSAKGLSNEKLFFGSGTQLSVL.